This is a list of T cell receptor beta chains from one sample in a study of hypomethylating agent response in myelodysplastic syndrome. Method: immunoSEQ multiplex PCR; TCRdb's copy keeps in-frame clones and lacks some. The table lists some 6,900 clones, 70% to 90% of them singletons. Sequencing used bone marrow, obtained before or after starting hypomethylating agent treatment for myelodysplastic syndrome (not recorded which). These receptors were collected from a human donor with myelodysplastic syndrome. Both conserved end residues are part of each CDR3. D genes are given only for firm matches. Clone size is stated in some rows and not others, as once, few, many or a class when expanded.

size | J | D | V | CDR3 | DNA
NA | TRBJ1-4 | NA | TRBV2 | CASTPSRGANEKLFF | TGTGCCAGCACCCCGTCAAGGGGTGCTAATGAAAAACTGTTTTTT
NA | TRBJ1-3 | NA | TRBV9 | CASSLRAAGNTIYF | TGTGCCAGCAGCCTCAGGGCGGCTGGAAACACCATATATTTT
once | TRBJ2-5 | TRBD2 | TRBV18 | CASSPRGEETQYF | TGTGCCAGCTCACCGCGGGGGGAGGAGACCCAGTACTTC
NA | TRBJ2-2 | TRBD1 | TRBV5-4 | CATKGQGAINTGELFF | TGTGCCACCAAGGGACAGGGGGCAATTAACACCGGGGAGCTGTTTTTT
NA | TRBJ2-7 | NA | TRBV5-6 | CASSLGRVRLGYEQYF | TGTGCCAGCAGCTTGGGTCGTGTGAGGCTAGGCTACGAGCAGTACTTC
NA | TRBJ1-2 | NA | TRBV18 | CASSPARGVEYGYTF | TGTGCCAGCTCACCAGCGAGGGGAGTAGAATATGGCTACACCTTC
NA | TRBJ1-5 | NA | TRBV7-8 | CASSLERGLNQPQHF | TGTGCCAGCAGCTTAGAAAGAGGGCTCAATCAGCCCCAGCATTTT
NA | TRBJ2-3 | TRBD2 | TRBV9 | CASSGPTSGASTDTQYF | TGTGCCAGCAGCGGCCCTACTAGCGGGGCTAGCACAGATACGCAGTATTTT
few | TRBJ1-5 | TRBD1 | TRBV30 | CAWSQGVNQPQHF | TGTGCCTGGAGCCAGGGGGTCAATCAGCCCCAGCATTTT
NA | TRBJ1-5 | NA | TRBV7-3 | CASSSSGNSNQPQHF | TGTGCCAGCAGCTCCTCGGGGAATAGCAATCAGCCCCAGCATTTT
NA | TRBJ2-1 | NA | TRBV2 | CASTAEASSSEQFF | TGTGCCAGCACCGCGGAGGCATCCTCCAGCGAGCAGTTCTTC
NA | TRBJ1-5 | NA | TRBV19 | CASSRFGGGNQPQHF | TGTGCCAGTAGTAGGTTTGGGGGCGGCAATCAGCCCCAGCATTTT
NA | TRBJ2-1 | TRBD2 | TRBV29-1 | CKVLAGHGKEFF | TGCAAGGTCCTAGCGGGGCATGGTAAGGAGTTCTTC
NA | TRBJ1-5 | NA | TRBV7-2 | CASSPLLGLGNQPQHF | TGTGCCAGCAGTCCATTGTTGGGGCTAGGCAATCAGCCCCAGCATTTT
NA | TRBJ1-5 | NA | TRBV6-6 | CASSYIIDSNQPQHF | TGTGCCAGCAGTTACATCATAGATAGCAATCAGCCCCAGCATTTT
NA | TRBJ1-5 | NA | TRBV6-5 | CASSYSFFDSNQPQHF | TGTGCCAGCAGTTACTCGTTCTTTGATAGCAATCAGCCCCAGCATTTT
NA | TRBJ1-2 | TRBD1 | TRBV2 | CASTPRGQDFYGYTF | TGTGCCAGCACTCCCCGGGGACAGGACTTCTATGGCTACACCTTC
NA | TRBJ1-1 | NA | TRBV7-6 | CASSSPPNTEAFF | TGTGCCAGCAGCTCCCCCCCTAACACTGAAGCTTTCTTT
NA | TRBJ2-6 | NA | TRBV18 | CASSPEQSSGANVLTF | TGTGCCAGCTCACCAGAACAAAGCTCTGGGGCCAACGTCCTGACTTTC
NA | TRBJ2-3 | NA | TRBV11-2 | CASSFIGTDTQYF | TGTGCCAGCAGCTTCATCGGGACAGATACGCAGTATTTT
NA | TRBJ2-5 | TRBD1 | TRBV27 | CASSYRGGETQYF | TGTGCCAGCAGCTACAGGGGTGGGGAGACCCAGTACTTC
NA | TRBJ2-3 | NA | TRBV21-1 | CASSKGDRGSTDTQYF | TGTGCCAGCAGCAAAGGGGACAGGGGGAGCACAGATACGCAGTATTTT
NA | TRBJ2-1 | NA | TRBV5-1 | CASSWTENEQFF | TGCGCCAGCAGCTGGACAGAGAATGAGCAGTTCTTC
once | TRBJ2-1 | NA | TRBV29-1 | CSVLGIRNEQFF | TGCAGCGTTTTGGGTATTCGCAATGAGCAGTTCTTC
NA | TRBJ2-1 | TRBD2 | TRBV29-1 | CSVEGERGGDLWYNEQFF | TGCAGCGTTGAGGGGGAGCGGGGGGGCGATTTATGGTACAATGAGCAGTTCTTC
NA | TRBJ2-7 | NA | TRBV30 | CAWGGDIGLKQYF | TGTGCCTGGGGTGGGGACATCGGTTTAAAGCAGTACTTC
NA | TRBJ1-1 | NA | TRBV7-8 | CASSLQGLAENTEAFF | TGTGCCAGCAGCTTACAGGGTTTGGCGGAGAACACTGAAGCTTTCTTT
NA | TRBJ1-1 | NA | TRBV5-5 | CASSAAPDTEAFF | TGTGCCAGCAGCGCGGCCCCGGACACTGAAGCTTTCTTT
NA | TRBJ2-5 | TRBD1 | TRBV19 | CASSLGTGGLETQYF | TGTGCCAGTAGTCTAGGGACAGGGGGCTTGGAGACCCAGTACTTC
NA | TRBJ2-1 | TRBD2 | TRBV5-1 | CASSTGLALGQGNEQFF | TGCGCCAGCAGCACGGGACTAGCACTCGGCCAGGGCAATGAGCAGTTCTTC
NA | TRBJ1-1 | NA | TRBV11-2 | CASSPRPDGSFEAFF | TGTGCCAGCAGCCCTAGGCCCGACGGGTCATTCGAAGCTTTCTTT
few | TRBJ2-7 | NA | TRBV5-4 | CASSLDVNRADEQYF | TGTGCCAGCAGCTTGGATGTTAACCGGGCGGACGAGCAGTACTTC
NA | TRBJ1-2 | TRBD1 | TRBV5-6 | CASSYQSPDRPHYGYTF | TGTGCCAGCAGTTACCAATCTCCGGACAGGCCCCACTATGGCTACACCTTC
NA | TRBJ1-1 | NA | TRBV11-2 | CASSPGGDTEAFF | TGTGCCAGCAGCCCCGGGGGTGACACTGAAGCTTTCTTT
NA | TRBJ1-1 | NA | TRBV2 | CARAYRVATEAFF | TGTGCCCGCGCCTACAGGGTCGCCACTGAAGCTTTCTTT
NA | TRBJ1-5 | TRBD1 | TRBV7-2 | CASSSDRAQPQHF | TGTGCCAGCAGCTCGGACAGGGCTCAGCCCCAGCATTTT
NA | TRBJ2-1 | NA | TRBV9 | CASREAGSNEQFF | TGTGCCAGCAGGGAGGCAGGGAGCAATGAGCAGTTCTTC
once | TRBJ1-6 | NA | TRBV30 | CAWSERVGNSPLHF | TGTGCCTGGAGTGAAAGGGTTGGCAATTCACCCCTCCACTTT
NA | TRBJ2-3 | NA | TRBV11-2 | CASSFPEEITDTQYF | TGTGCCAGCAGCTTCCCCGAGGAGATCACAGATACGCAGTATTTT
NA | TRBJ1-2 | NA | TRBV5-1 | CASSSPRGDRTYGYTF | TGCGCCAGCAGCTCCCCGCGGGGGGACCGAACCTATGGCTACACCTTC
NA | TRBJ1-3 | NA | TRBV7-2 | CASSPSGGNTIYF | TGTGCCAGCAGCCCGTCTGGTGGAAACACCATATATTTT
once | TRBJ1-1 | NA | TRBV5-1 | CASSLRPGNTEAFF | TGCGCCAGCAGCTTGAGACCGGGGAACACTGAAGCTTTCTTT
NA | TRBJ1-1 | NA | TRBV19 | CASSMTAQNTEAFF | TGTGCCAGTAGTATGACGGCACAGAACACTGAAGCTTTCTTT
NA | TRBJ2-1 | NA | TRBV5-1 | CASSLAGSSYEQFF | TGCGCCAGCAGCTTGGCGGGCTCCTCTTATGAGCAGTTCTTC
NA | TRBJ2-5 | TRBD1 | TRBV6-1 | CASSEPPRGTGGFAETQYF | TGTGCCAGCAGTGAACCTCCGAGGGGGACAGGGGGATTTGCAGAGACCCAGTACTTC
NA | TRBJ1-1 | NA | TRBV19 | CASSIVQGTEAFF | TGTGCCAGTAGTATAGTTCAGGGCACTGAAGCTTTCTTT
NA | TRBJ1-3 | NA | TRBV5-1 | CASSLTGTGNTIYF | TGCGCCAGCAGCTTAACAGGGACTGGAAACACCATATATTTT
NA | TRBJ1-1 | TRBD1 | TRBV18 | CASSPRDRLHLEAFF | TGTGCCAGCTCACCTAGGGACAGACTACACCTTGAAGCTTTCTTT
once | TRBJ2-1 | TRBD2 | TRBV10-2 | CASSELAGNEQFF | TGCGCCAGCAGTGAATTAGCGGGTAATGAGCAGTTCTTC
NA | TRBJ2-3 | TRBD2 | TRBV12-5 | CASSGGTNTDTQYF | TGTGCTAGCTCGGGGGGAACCAACACAGATACGCAGTATTTT
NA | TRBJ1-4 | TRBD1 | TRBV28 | CASSRQGWREKLFF | TGTGCCAGCAGTCGACAGGGCTGGAGGGAAAAACTGTTTTTT
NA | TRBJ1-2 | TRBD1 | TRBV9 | CASSVGHRGLSGYTF | TGTGCCAGCAGCGTAGGGCACAGGGGGCTTAGCGGCTACACCTTC
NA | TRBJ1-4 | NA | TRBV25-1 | CASSGLVGNEKLFF | TGTGCCAGCAGTGGCCTGGTGGGAAATGAAAAACTGTTTTTT
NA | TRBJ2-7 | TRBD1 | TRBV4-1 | CASSQDWGTGGYEQYF | TGCGCCAGCAGCCAAGATTGGGGGACAGGGGGCTACGAGCAGTACTTC
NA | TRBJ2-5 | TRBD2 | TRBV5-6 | CASSLVGTSGGKETQYF | TGTGCCAGCAGCTTGGTTGGGACTAGCGGGGGAAAAGAGACCCAGTACTTC